This TCR beta chain was identified in a study of cytomegalovirus exposure and HLA in healthy donors. Study background: HLA-typed donors contributed some 83 million unique TCRs, which were held in an early data release.

PCR primers comprised 60 Vbeta and 13 Jbeta primers. The method was immunoSEQ multiplex PCR; TCRdb's version includes in-frame clones alone and lacks a portion of them. The sample has approximately 190,000 clones, more than 75% seen once. Comment on this clone: The antigen remains undetermined.

Study observations and caveats: Later examination showed HLA-associated TCR beta chains had greater clonal expansion than equally common others. Some TCR beta chains (about 170 of them) were listed as cytomegalovirus-associated. Researchers had no immune exposure information except CMV serostatus available.

Trimming cost V 5 bases and J 12 bases; bases outside gene matches: 9. Germline-derived CDR1 and CDR2 are MNHEY and SVGAGI. The CDR3 is made up of 12 amino acids. J is TRBJ1-2 and V is TRBV6-5; 7 bases are shared with TRBD1. This sequence was found in a woman aged 45-60 years in good health and CMV-seropositive. Material for sequencing was PBMCs. DNA for the CDR3: TGTGCCAGCAGTCGGGGGACAGATAAGAACACCTTC. Protein sequence: CASSRGTDKNTF.